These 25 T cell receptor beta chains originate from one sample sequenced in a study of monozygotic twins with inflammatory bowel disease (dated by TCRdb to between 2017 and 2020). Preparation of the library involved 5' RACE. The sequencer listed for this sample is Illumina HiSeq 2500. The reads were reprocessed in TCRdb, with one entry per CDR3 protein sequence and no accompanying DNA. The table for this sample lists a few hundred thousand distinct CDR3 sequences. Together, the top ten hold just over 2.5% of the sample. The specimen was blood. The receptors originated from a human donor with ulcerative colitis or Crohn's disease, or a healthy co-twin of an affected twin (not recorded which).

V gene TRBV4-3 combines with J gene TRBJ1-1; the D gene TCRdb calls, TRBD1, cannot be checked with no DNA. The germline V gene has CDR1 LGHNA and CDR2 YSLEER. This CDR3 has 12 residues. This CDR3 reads CASRHLGREAFF.

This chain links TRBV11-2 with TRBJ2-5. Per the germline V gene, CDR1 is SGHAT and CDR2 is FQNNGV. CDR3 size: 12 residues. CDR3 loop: CASLDLGENQYF.

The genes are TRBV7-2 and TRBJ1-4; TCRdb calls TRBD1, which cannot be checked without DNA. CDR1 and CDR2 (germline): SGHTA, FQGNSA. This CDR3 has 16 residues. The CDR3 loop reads CASSLGDRRTNEKLFF.

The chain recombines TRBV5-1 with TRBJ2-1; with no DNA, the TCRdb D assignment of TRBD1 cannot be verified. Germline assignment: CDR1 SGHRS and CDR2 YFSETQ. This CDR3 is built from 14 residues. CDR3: CASSLQGTGTEQFF.

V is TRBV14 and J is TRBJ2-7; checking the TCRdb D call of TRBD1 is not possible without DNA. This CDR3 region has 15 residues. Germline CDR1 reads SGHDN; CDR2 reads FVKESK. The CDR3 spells CASSQEGRQFYEQNF.

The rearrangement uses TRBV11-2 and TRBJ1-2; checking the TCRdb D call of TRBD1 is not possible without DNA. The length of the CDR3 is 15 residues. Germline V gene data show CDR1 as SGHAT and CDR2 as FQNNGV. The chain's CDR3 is CASSLGPGQRNGYTF.

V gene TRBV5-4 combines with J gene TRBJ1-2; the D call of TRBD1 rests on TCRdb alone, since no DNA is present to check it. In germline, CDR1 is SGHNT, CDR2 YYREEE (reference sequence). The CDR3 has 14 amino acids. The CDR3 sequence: CASSRPGTGYGYTF. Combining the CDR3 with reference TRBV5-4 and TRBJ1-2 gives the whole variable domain ETGVTQSPTHLIKTRGQQVTLRCSSQSGHNTVSWYQQALGQGPQFIFQYYREEENGRGNFPPRFSGLQFPNYSSELNVNALELDDSALYLCASSRPGTGYGYTFGSGTRLTVV.

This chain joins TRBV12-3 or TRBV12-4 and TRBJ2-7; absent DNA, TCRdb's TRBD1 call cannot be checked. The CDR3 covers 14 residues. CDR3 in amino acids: CASSSTASPYEQYF.

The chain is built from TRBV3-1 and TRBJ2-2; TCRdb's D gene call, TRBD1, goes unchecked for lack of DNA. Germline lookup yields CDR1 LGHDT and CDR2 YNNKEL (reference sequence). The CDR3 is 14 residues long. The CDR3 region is CASSQDPGDGELFF.

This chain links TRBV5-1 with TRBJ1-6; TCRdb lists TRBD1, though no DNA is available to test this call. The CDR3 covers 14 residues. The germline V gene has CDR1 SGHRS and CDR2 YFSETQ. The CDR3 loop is CASSPDRNNSPLHF.

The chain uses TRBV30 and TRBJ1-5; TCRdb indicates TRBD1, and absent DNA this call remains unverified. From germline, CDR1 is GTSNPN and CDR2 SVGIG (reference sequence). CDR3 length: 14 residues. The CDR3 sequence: CAWDSGTGAQPQHF. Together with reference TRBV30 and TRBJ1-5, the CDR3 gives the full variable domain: SQTIHQWPATLVQPVGSPLSLECTVEGTSNPNLYWYRQAAGRGLQLLFYSVGIGQISSEVPQNLSASRPQDRQFILSSKKLLLSDSGFYLCAWDSGTGAQPQHFGDGTRLSIL.

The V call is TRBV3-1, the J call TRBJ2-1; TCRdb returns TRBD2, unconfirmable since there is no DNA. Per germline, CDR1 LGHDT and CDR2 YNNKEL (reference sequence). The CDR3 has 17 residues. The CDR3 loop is CASSQDPGLAAHNEQFF.

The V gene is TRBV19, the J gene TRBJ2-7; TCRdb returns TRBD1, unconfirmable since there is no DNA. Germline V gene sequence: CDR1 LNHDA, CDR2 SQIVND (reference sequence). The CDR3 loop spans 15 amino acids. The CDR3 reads CASSIRGQGFYEQYF.

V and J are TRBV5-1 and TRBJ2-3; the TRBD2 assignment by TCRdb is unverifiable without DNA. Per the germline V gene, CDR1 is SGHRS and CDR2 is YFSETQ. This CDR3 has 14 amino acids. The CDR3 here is CASRSGTSTDTQYF.

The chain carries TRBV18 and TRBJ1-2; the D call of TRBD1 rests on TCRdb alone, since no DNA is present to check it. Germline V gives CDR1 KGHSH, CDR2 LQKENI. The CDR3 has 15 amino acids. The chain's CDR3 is CASSPAGQGSDGYTF. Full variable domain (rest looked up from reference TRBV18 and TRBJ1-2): NAGVMQNPRHLVRRRGQEARLRCSPMKGHSHVYWYRQLPEEGLKFMVYLQKENIIDESGMPKERFSAEFPKEGPSILRIQQVVRGDSAAYFCASSPAGQGSDGYTFGSGTRLTVV.

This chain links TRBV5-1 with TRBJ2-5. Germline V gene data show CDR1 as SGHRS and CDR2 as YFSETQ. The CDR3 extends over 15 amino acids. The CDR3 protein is CASSLVSVGQETQYF.

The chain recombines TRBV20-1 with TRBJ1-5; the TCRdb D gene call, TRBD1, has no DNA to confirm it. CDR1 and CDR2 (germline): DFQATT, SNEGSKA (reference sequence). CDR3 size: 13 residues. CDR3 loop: CSASPQGGQPQHF.

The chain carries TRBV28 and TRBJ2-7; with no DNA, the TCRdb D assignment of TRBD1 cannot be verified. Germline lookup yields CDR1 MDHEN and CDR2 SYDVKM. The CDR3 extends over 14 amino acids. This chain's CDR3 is CASRDQGASYEQYF. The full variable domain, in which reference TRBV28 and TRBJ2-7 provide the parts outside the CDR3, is DVKVTQSSRYLVKRTGEKVFLECVQDMDHENMFWYRQDPGLGLRLIYFSYDVKMKEKGDIPEGYSVSREKKERFSLILESASTNQTSMYLCASRDQGASYEQYFGPGTRLTVT.

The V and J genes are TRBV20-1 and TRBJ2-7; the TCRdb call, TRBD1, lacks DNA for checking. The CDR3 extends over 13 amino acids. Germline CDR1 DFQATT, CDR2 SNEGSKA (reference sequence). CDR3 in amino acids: CSATGTPTYEQYF.

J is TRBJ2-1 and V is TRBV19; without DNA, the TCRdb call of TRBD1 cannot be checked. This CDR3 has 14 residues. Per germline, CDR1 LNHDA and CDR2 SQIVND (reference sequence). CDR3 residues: CASRDNRGDNEQFF.

CDR3 residues: CASSPARGGISTDTQYF. The chain uses TRBV18 and TRBJ2-3; TCRdb gives TRBD2 as the D gene, but with no DNA this cannot be confirmed. The CDR3 has 17 amino acids. Looked up from germline, CDR1 is KGHSH and CDR2 is LQKENI.

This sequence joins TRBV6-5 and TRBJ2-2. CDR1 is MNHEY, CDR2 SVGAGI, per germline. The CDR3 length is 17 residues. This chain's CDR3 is CASSYSIWDSKAGELFF.

CDR3 in amino acids: CASSFLTSGGYNEQFF. This chain connects TRBV11-3 to TRBJ2-1; TCRdb outputs TRBD2, but without DNA this stays unchecked. This CDR3 is 16 amino acids long. Per the germline V gene, CDR1 is SGHNT and CDR2 is YENEEA.

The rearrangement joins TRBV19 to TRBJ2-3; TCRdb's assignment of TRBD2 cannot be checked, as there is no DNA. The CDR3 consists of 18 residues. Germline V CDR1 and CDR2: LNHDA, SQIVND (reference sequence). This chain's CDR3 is CASSIGLAGAVSTDTQYF. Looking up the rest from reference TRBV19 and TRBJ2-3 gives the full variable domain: DGGITQSPKYLFRKEGQNVTLSCEQNLNHDAMYWYRQDPGQGLRLIYYSQIVNDFQKGDIAEGYSVSREKKESFPLTVTSAQKNPTAFYLCASSIGLAGAVSTDTQYFGPGTRLTVL.

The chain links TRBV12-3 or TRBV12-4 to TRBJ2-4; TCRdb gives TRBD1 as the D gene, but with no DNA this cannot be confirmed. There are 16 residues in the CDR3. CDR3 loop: CASTPRVGAAKNIQYF.